Given below is one TCR beta chain in context. Antigen specificity is unknown. Germline V lookup: CDR1 MNHEY, CDR2 SMNVEV (reference sequence). CDR3 length: 16 residues. V was pared by 1 base and J by 2 bases, with 12 bases between. This record belongs to a study of shared clonotypes between healthy human individuals. Looking at the study overall: The study used three CD4 naive, three CD4 memory, two CD8 naive and one CD8 memory plate per donor.

It was CD45RO-negative cells, positively selected for CCR7, that made up naive CD8 cells, with terminally differentiated effector memory CD45RA+ cells excluded. Assay used: immunoSEQ multiplex PCR; TCRdb lists only in-frame clones, some missing. The sample comprises millions of clones, around 96% of which are singletons, and roughly 1% rests with the top ten. Study results and caveats: Generation of non-shared clonotypes was less probable than generation of clonotypes shared by all four donors. Naive CD4 clonotype sharing across a few donors was approximately 5.2%.

Sample: naive CD8+ T cells sorted from blood. This TCR was recovered from a man aged 18 to 30 in good health. V and J are TRBV27 and TRBJ1-5; D is possibly TRBD1 (6 bases). Here the CDR3 DNA reads TGTGCCAGCAGTTTATATGAGGGGGGCGGCAATCAGCCCCAGCATTTT. It yields the protein CASSLYEGGGNQPQHF.